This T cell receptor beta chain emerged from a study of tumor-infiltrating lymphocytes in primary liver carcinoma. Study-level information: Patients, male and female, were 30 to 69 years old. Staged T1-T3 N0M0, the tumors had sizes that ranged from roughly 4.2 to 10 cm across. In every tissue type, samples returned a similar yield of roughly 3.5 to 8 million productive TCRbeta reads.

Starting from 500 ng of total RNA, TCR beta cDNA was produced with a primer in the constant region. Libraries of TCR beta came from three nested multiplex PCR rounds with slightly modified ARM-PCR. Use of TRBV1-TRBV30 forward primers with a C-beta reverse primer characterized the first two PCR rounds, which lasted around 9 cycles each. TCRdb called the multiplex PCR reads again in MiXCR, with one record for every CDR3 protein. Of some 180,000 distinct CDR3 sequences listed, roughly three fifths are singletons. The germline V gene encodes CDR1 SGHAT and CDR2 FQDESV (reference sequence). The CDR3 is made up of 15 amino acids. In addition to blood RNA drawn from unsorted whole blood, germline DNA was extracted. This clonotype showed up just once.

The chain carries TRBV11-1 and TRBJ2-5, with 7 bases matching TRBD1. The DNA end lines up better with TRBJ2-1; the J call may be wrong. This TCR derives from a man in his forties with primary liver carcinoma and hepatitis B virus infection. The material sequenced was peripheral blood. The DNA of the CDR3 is TGTACAAGCAGCTTATACCAAGGGGGCCTCGATGAGCAGTTCTTC. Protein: CTSSLYQGGLDEQFF.